A single sample gave rise to the 5 T cell receptor beta chains below, sequenced in a study of spatial heterogeneity in lung cancer. The study's findings and limits: The number of expanded tumor alpha and beta chains correlated with mutation number.

Each CDR3 protein gets one entry after TCRdb re-called the 5' RACE reads with MiXCR. Among around 95,000 distinct CDR3 sequences, 4.4% were seen once, and the ten largest hold 21%. Documented time point: sample taken at primary tumor resection. The antigens of these receptors remain unknown. The sample in question was lung tumor tissue, obtained at surgery. Source of these receptors: a male donor with early-stage non-small cell lung cancer.

This clonotype was seen at least ten times. The chain's CDR3 is CASSQETSGGPSYNEQFF. In DNA form, the CDR3 reads TGCGCCAGCAGCCAAGAGACTAGCGGGGGGCCATCCTACAATGAGCAGTTCTTC. V is TRBV4-1 and J is TRBJ2-1, with 13 bases that match TRBD2. This CDR3 has 18 amino acids. Germline V gives CDR1 MGHRA, CDR2 YSYEKL. V was pared by 0 bases and J by 1 base, with 3 bases of the junction left unmatched.

The chain carries TRBV11-1 and TRBJ2-5; D is possibly TRBD1 (6 bases). The CDR3 covers 13 residues. CDR1 is SGHAT, CDR2 FQDESV, per germline (reference sequence). With 5 bases removed from V and 1 base from J, the gap between germline ends came to 8 bases. The CDR3 region is CASSTGSQETQYF. CDR3 DNA sequence: TGTGCCAGCAGCACAGGGTCCCAAGAGACCCAGTACTTC.

V is TRBV7-2 and J is TRBJ1-5; no definite D call. The V gene lost 1 base and the J gene lost 0 bases, with 13 bases spanning the gap. Germline CDR1 reads SGHTA; CDR2 reads FQGNSA. The CDR3 runs 17 residues. Here the CDR3 DNA reads TGTGCCAGCAGCTTAGGAAGTGGACGGAATAGCAATCAGCCCCAGCATTTT. This translates into CASSLGSGRNSNQPQHF.

This clonotype was found many times. This rearrangement joins TRBV12-3 or TRBV12-4 to TRBJ1-1, with D uncertain. V shed 5 bases and J shed 7 bases, with 8 bases lying between them. The CDR3 runs to 11 residues. CDR3 residues: CASSLTREAFF. The CDR3 DNA reads TGTGCCAGCAGTCTGACACGTGAAGCTTTCTTT.

In its sample, this clonotype was seen many times. The rearrangement joins TRBV4-1 to TRBJ1-1; 7 bases fit TRBD1. In germline, CDR1 is MGHRA, CDR2 YSYEKL. Germline trimming cut 1 base from V and 3 bases from J; bases unmatched to any gene: 5. The CDR3 sequence is 15 residues long. The CDR3 coding sequence is TGCGCCAGCAGCCAAGGTGACAGGGCGGACACTGAAGCTTTCTTT. As protein: CASSQGDRADTEAFF.